Sequencing of this TCR beta chain was carried out in a study of cytomegalovirus exposure and HLA in healthy donors. About the study: The use of the same platform for the approximately 130 validation repertoires and the 600 to 800 first-cohort repertoires was reported by a later analysis.

Study-level results: Published work reported that the classifier diagnosed cytomegalovirus status with high specificity and sensitivity. Three chains linked to CMV were shown in vitro to be specific for CMV antigens. The study put 150 to 200 TCR beta chains on its list as cytomegalovirus-associated.

TCRdb keeps only in-frame clones here, not all; method: immunoSEQ multiplex PCR. The sample contains under 400,000 clones, roughly 90% of which appear only once. To note about this clone: Its cognate antigen is unknown.

The V end lost 4 bases, the J end lost 7 bases, and 10 bases lay between the germline ends. Germline CDR1 reads SQVTM; CDR2 reads ANQGSEA. CDR3 size: 12 residues. This chain uses TRBV29-1 with TRBJ1-4; tentative D call: TRBD1 (5 bases). The sequenced sample consisted of PBMCs. The receptor comes from a woman under 30 in good health and CMV-seronegative. The CDR3 sequence: CSVAGIGEKLFF. CDR3 coding DNA: TGCAGCGTTGCAGGGATAGGTGAAAAACTGTTTTTT.